This entry concerns a single T cell receptor (beta chain). As yet, its antigen is unknown. The data belong to a study of shared clonotypes between healthy human individuals. Study information: Ranging from 18 to 49 in age, donors were a couple of women and a few men.

Findings of the study overall: The authors expected sequencing depth to affect clonotype sharing among donors. Sorted-subset samples were not fully sequenced, rarefaction indicated. Larger estimated richness was generally seen in naive subsets than in memory subsets.

Positive CCR7 selection of CD45RO-negative cells yielded the naive CD8 cells, and terminally differentiated effector memory CD45RA+ cells were excluded. Looked up from germline, CDR1 is MNHEY and CDR2 is SMNVEV (reference sequence). The germline V and J ends were trimmed by 4 bases and 3 bases, with 13 bases remaining between them. CDR3 length: 14 residues. The table came from immunoSEQ multiplex PCR; TCRdb's copy has only in-frame clones and leaves some out. The sample lists about 2,200,000 clones; under 95% were seen once. This chain links TRBV27 with TRBJ2-7; D remains unclear. Sequencing input: naive CD8+ T cells from PBMCs. This TCR was recovered from a man between 18 and 29 years old in good health. Some clones in this sample may be carry-over from other donors' samples. The CDR3 is CASSSLGLNYEQYF. In DNA form, the CDR3 reads TGTGCCAGCAGTTCATTAGGGCTCAACTACGAGCAGTACTTC.